These 24 T cell receptor beta chains originate from one sample sequenced in a study of T cell changes during pregnancy in multiple sclerosis. The data were produced by immunoSEQ multiplex PCR, yet TCRdb's version contains in-frame clones alone and is incomplete. The sample records around 67,000 clones, under 90% being singletons. Here the sequenced sample was peripheral blood, taken after pregnancy. The receptors stem from a female donor in good health, enrolled as a control in a pregnancy study.

The V call is TRBV19, the J call TRBJ2-1; 7 bases are a match to TRBD2. Germline loops: CDR1 LNHDA, CDR2 SQIVND (reference sequence). V trimming: 7 bases; J trimming: 0 bases; junction bases outside the gene matches: 15. The CDR3 contains 18 residues. CDR3 bases: TGTGCCAGTATGAAGAATCTGTTAGGGAGGGCCTCCTACAATGAGCAGTTCTTC. It is translated as CASMKNLLGRASYNEQFF.

The genes are TRBV29-1 and TRBJ1-3; D perhaps matches TRBD1 (6 bases). Germline assignment: CDR1 SQVTM and CDR2 ANQGSEA. V was pared by 2 bases and J by 0 bases, with 14 bases between. The CDR3 runs 16 residues. This CDR3 reads CSVENRDRSSGNTIYF. The CDR3 DNA is TGCAGCGTTGAAAACAGGGACCGTAGCTCTGGAAACACCATATATTTT. Filled out from reference TRBV29-1 and TRBJ1-3, the complete variable domain reads SAVISQKPSRDICQRGTSLTIQCQVDSQVTMMFWYRQQPGQSLTLIATANQGSEATYESGFVIDKFPISRPNLTFSTLTVSNMSPEDSSIYLCSVENRDRSSGNTIYFGEGSWLTVV.

The chain employs TRBV30 and TRBJ2-7; 12 nucleotides line up with TRBD2. From germline, CDR1 is GTSNPN and CDR2 SVGIG (reference sequence). This CDR3 is 17 amino acids long. V shed 2 bases, J shed 3 bases, and the junction held 11 bases outside the gene matches. The CDR3 protein is CAWSSLAGGPRGYEQYF. CDR3 bases: TGTGCCTGGAGTTCCCTAGCGGGAGGGCCGAGGGGCTACGAGCAGTACTTC. Drawing the rest from reference TRBV30 and TRBJ2-7, the complete variable domain is SQTIHQWPATLVQPVGSPLSLECTVEGTSNPNLYWYRQAAGRGLQLLFYSVGIGQISSEVPQNLSASRPQDRQFILSSKKLLLSDSGFYLCAWSSLAGGPRGYEQYFGPGTRLTVT.

The chain is built from TRBV5-1 and TRBJ2-7; 7 nucleotides align to TRBD2. There are 15 residues in the CDR3. Trimming at V came to 0 bases and at J to 3 bases, leaving 6 bases not matched to a gene. The germline CDR1 and CDR2 sequences are SGHRS and YFSETQ. The CDR3 loop reads CASSLDRGGNYEQYF. The CDR3 DNA follows: TGCGCCAGCAGCTTGGACCGGGGAGGGAACTACGAGCAGTACTTC.

The genes are TRBV13 and TRBJ2-5, with TRBD2 matching over 11 bases. Trimming cost V 3 bases and J 6 bases; bases outside gene matches: 6. The CDR3 length is 15 residues. Germline assignment: CDR1 PRHDT and CDR2 FYEKMQ (reference sequence). The CDR3 DNA is TGTGCCAGCAGCTTGGGTAGCGGGGGGGCTAAGACCCAGTACTTC. This translates into CASSLGSGGAKTQYF.

This sequence joins TRBV19 and TRBJ2-5; D is unresolved. Trimming removed 7 bases from V and 0 bases from J, with 3 bases in between. CDR1 and CDR2 from the germline V gene are LNHDA and SQIVND (reference sequence). This CDR3 has 11 residues. For the CDR3, the DNA is TGTGCCAGTACCTACCAAGAGACCCAGTACTTC. It specifies CASTYQETQYF.

The chain is built from TRBV2 and TRBJ2-2, with 8 bases aligning to TRBD2. Trimming cost V 2 bases and J 5 bases; bases outside gene matches: 1. Germline-derived CDR1 and CDR2 are SNHLY and FYNNEI. This CDR3 is built from 14 residues. CDR3 sequence (DNA): TGTGCCAGCAGTGAAACGGGGGGGACCGGGGAGCTGTTTTTT. This translates into CASSETGGTGELFF.

This clone showed up just once. The rearrangement links TRBV9 to TRBJ2-5; 7 bases are a match to TRBD2. Germline V gene sequence: CDR1 SGDLS, CDR2 YYNGEE. The CDR3 runs 14 residues. V shed 2 bases and J 4 bases; nucleotides not matched to a gene: 5. CDR3 coding DNA: TGTGCCAGCAGCGTCCGGACTAGAGGAGAGACCCAGTACTTC. Amino acids: CASSVRTRGETQYF.

The chain joins TRBV7-8 to TRBJ1-2, with D tentatively TRBD1 (5 bases). V lost 1 base, J lost 8 bases, and 5 bases lay in between. Germline CDR1 SGHVS, CDR2 FQNEAQ. The CDR3 totals 11 residues. CDR3 nucleotide sequence: TGTGCCAGCAGCTTAGGGGGCGGCTACACCTTC. It encodes CASSLGGGYTF.

This rearrangement joins TRBV5-4 to TRBJ2-1, with TRBD2 identical over 7 bases. The trim removed 0 bases at V and 2 bases at J, leaving 2 bases unmatched. Per germline, CDR1 SGHNT and CDR2 YYREEE (reference sequence). The CDR3 has 15 residues. CDR3 bases: TGTGCCAGCAGCTTGGGGGGGGGTCCCTACAATGAGCAGTTCTTC. It encodes CASSLGGGPYNEQFF. The full variable domain, in which reference TRBV5-4 and TRBJ2-1 provide the parts outside the CDR3, is ETGVTQSPTHLIKTRGQQVTLRCSSQSGHNTVSWYQQALGQGPQFIFQYYREEENGRGNFPPRFSGLQFPNYSSELNVNALELDDSALYLCASSLGGGPYNEQFFGPGTRLTVL.

The chain employs TRBV7-9 and TRBJ2-3; 8 nucleotides match TRBD2. The CDR3 is made up of 18 amino acids. V gave up 4 bases and J gave up 0 bases; unmatched junction bases: 12. Germline V gene sequence: CDR1 SEHNR, CDR2 FQNEAQ (reference sequence). This CDR3 reads CASSSRRGETSSTDTQYF. In DNA form, the CDR3 reads TGTGCCAGCAGCTCTAGGCGGGGGGAGACCTCTAGCACAGATACGCAGTATTTT.

This chain links TRBV18 with TRBJ2-3; TRBD2 matches 7 bases. After removal of 3 bases from V and 3 bases from J, the junction contained 9 bases not matched to a gene. This CDR3 contains 16 residues. Germline V gene data show CDR1 as KGHSH and CDR2 as LQKENI. The CDR3 reads CASSPVGGPATDTQYF. In nucleotides, the CDR3 is TGTGCCAGCTCACCGGTGGGAGGGCCTGCTACAGATACGCAGTATTTT.

V gene TRBV30 combines with J gene TRBJ2-5; D is unclear. Gene TRBJ2-7 matches the end of the DNA better, so the J call may be wrong. This CDR3 contains 16 residues. Per germline, CDR1 GTSNPN and CDR2 SVGIG (reference sequence). CDR3 in DNA: TGTGCCTGGAGTGTACGAGGAACTAACTGGCCCTACGAGCAGTACTTC. Translating it yields CAWSVRGTNWPYEQYF.

J is TRBJ2-7 and V is TRBV19; no firm D call. The CDR3 is 14 residues long. Trimming pared 3 bases from V and 2 bases from J, leaving 11 bases between. From germline, CDR1 is LNHDA and CDR2 SQIVND (reference sequence). CDR3 nucleotides: TGTGCCAGTAGTATCCAGGTAGGCGCCTACGAGCAGTACTTC. Protein: CASSIQVGAYEQYF.

This rearrangement joins TRBV5-6 to TRBJ2-1; the D gene is possibly TRBD2 (6 bases). V was clipped by 4 bases and J by 8 bases, with 10 bases between them. CDR3 size: 12 residues. CDR1 is SGHDT and CDR2 is YYEEEE in the germline V gene. CDR3 residues: CASSPGSDEQFF. Here the CDR3 DNA reads TGTGCCAGCAGCCCCGGGAGCGATGAGCAGTTCTTC.

The V call is TRBV6-6, the J call TRBJ2-1, with 8 bases matching TRBD2. This CDR3 is built from 16 residues. The trim removed 8 bases at V and 6 bases at J, leaving 15 bases unmatched. Germline V gene sequence: CDR1 MNHNY, CDR2 SVGAGI (reference sequence). CDR3 DNA: TGTGCCAGCGTCCCCGGGGGGGGGAGGGGAAGCAATGAGCAGTTCTTC. As protein: CASVPGGGRGSNEQFF.

Concerning this clone itself: One end of the junction does not line up with germline, which may come from a read error. The genes are TRBV10-3 and TRBJ2-5; 7 bases are shared with TRBD2. The CDR3 covers 13 residues. Per germline, CDR1 ENHRY and CDR2 SYGVKD. The chain's CDR3 is CAIRGGTGEAQYF. The CDR3 coding sequence is TGTGCCATCAGGGGGGGGACGGGAGAGGCCCAGTACTTC.

The V call is TRBV19, the J call TRBJ1-3; the match to TRBD1 covers 7 bases. Per the germline V gene, CDR1 is LNHDA and CDR2 is SQIVND (reference sequence). J gave up 4 bases and V 3 bases, and 3 bases lay outside the gene matches. CDR3 length: 14 amino acids. This chain's CDR3 is CASSIGTAGNTIYF. Written as DNA, the CDR3 is TGTGCCAGTAGTATCGGGACAGCCGGAAACACCATATATTTT.

The chain's CDR3 is CASRNGPRGEQYF. CDR3 coding DNA: TGTGCCAGTAGAAATGGCCCGCGGGGCGAGCAGTACTTC. The rearrangement links TRBV19 to TRBJ2-7; tentative D call: TRBD2 (6 bases). Trimming shortened V by 6 bases and J by 6 bases, and 15 bases separated the two germline ends. This CDR3 is 13 amino acids long. Germline V lookup: CDR1 LNHDA, CDR2 SQIVND (reference sequence).

V and J are TRBV9 and TRBJ1-2; maybe TRBD1 (5 bases). V was clipped by 0 bases and J by 7 bases, with 19 bases between them. Germline CDR1 is SGDLS and CDR2 is YYNGEE. The CDR3 length is 16 residues. The CDR3 is CASSVAFSGTSAGYTF. CDR3 sequence (DNA): TGTGCCAGCAGCGTAGCCTTTTCCGGGACTTCGGCTGGCTACACCTTC.

The chain has TRBV10-3 and TRBJ1-1; 10 positions agree with TRBD1. Germline-derived CDR1 and CDR2 are ENHRY and SYGVKD. The CDR3 loop spans 14 amino acids. V lost 5 bases and J lost 2; bases outside the gene matches: 2. The CDR3 loop is CAISRDRGNTEAFF. CDR3 nucleotides: TGTGCCATCAGTCGGGACAGGGGAAACACTGAAGCTTTCTTT.

The sample holds a few counts of this clone. This chain uses TRBV4-3 with TRBJ1-5; TRBD1 is a possible D gene (5 bases). CDR3 length equals 16 residues. Germline assignment: CDR1 LGHNA and CDR2 YSLEER. Trimming took off 0 bases at V and 4 bases at J, with 13 bases between the two ends. Here the CDR3 DNA reads TGCGCCAGCAGCCAAGAGGCTGGGGCCCGAAATCAGCCCCAGCATTTT. This gives the protein CASSQEAGARNQPQHF.

In DNA, the CDR3 is TGTGCCAGCAGCCCAGGGGGCTATCAGCCCCAGCATTTT. It codes for CASSPGGYQPQHF. The chain uses TRBV6-5 and TRBJ1-5; 8 positions match TRBD1. Unmatched junction bases numbered 3, after V lost 6 bases and J lost 5 bases. Germline V gene data show CDR1 as MNHEY and CDR2 as SVGAGI. The CDR3 runs 13 residues.

The J gene is TRBJ1-4, the V gene TRBV14, with TRBD1 identical over 7 bases. Germline assignment: CDR1 SGHDN and CDR2 FVKESK. This CDR3 contains 14 residues. Trimming at V came to 6 bases and at J to 7 bases, leaving 8 bases not matched to a gene. CDR3 amino acids: CASRLTGIGEKLFF. CDR3 coding DNA: TGTGCCAGCAGGTTGACAGGGATCGGTGAAAAACTGTTTTTT.